Following are 5 T cell receptor beta chains from one sample sequenced in a study of Ad26.COV2.S vaccination and SARS-CoV-2 variants. Profiled with immunoSEQ multiplex PCR; TCRdb holds only in-frame clones, not every one. The sample lists about 680,000 clones, around 89% occurring once. Treatment in this sample: 15 to 20 received Ad26.COV2.S at low or high dose, single or two shots; five or six received placebo; per-sample allocation not given. Material that was analyzed had been drawn on day 63 after the first vaccine or placebo injection. The specimen comprised peripheral blood, sampled in a trial of Ad26.COV2.S vaccine versus placebo. The receptors derive from a person between 18 and 59 years old who received the Ad26.COV2.S COVID-19 vaccine or a placebo.

The chain employs TRBV2 and TRBJ1-5; D remains ambiguous. The length of the CDR3 is 13 residues. Trimming cost V 10 bases and J 7 bases, with 17 bases left between them. CDR1 and CDR2 (germline): SNHLY, FYNNEI. The CDR3 DNA is TGTGCCACCGGAAAGGAGCCGGACCAGCCCCAGCATTTT. This encodes CATGKEPDQPQHF.

This clone has only one observation. The chain combines TRBV5-4 with TRBJ1-2; 10 bases agree with TRBD1. CDR3 length: 15 amino acids. Looked up from germline, CDR1 is SGHNT and CDR2 is YYREEE (reference sequence). The junction had 5 bases not matched to a gene; V was cut back by 4 bases and J by 2 bases. Here the CDR3 DNA reads TGTGCCAGCAGCCCACGGACAGGGGGGAACTATGGCTACACCTTC. It is translated as CASSPRTGGNYGYTF.

The CDR3 here is CASSYSTTNYGYTF. The CDR3, as DNA: TGTGCCAGCAGTTACTCTACAACTAACTATGGCTACACCTTC. The chain uses TRBV6-5 and TRBJ1-2; D gene ambiguous. CDR1 and CDR2 from the germline V gene are MNHEY and SVGAGI. CDR3 length: 14 residues. The ends were cut back, 0 bases at V and 0 bases at J, with 5 bases in the middle.

This clone appeared a single time. The rearrangement links TRBV6-5 to TRBJ1-2; D is ambiguous. This CDR3 is 11 amino acids long. CDR1 and CDR2 (germline): MNHEY, SVGAGI. The germline V and J ends were trimmed by 11 bases and 1 base, with 8 bases remaining between them. The CDR3 region has the DNA TGTGCCGCGGGGAATAACTATGGCTACACCTTC. Amino acid sequence: CAAGNNYGYTF.

V is TRBV9 and J is TRBJ2-7, with D perhaps given as TRBD1 or TRBD2 (5 bases each). CDR1 and CDR2 from the germline V gene are SGDLS and YYNGEE. Trimming removed 1 base at V and 5 bases at J, with 13 bases between. The CDR3 is 14 amino acids. CDR3 in DNA: TGTGCCAGCAGCGTAATAGGGGTCGGGGACGAGCAGTACTTC. Encoded protein: CASSVIGVGDEQYF.